This TCR beta chain appears in the sequencing data of a study of T cell repertoires in cytomegalovirus infection. Study-wide background: Matching HLA type and CMV infection were both indicated by public TCR beta signatures.

The ends lost 1 base at V and 7 bases at J; junction bases unmatched: 2. The length of the CDR3 is 13 residues. Germline V gives CDR1 SGHVS, CDR2 FNYEAQ. This clonotype has a count of ten or more. Its antigen remains unidentified. TCRdb recomputed calls from the reads with MiXCR, one row per CDR3 protein. Here the sample spans over 250,000 distinct CDR3 sequences, about 23% being singletons. Overall study results and limits: HLA-C-restricted CMV clonotypes gave the most frequent clonotype in two of eight donors.

Input material: PBMCs. The TCR originated in a human donor in good health (CMV status not recorded). Some clones in this sample may be carry-over from other donors' samples. J is TRBJ1-2 and V is TRBV7-6, with 8 bases fitting TRBD1. CDR3 sequence: CASSLGTGSGYTF. CDR3 DNA sequence: TGTGCCAGCAGCTTAGGGACAGGGTCTGGCTACACCTTC.